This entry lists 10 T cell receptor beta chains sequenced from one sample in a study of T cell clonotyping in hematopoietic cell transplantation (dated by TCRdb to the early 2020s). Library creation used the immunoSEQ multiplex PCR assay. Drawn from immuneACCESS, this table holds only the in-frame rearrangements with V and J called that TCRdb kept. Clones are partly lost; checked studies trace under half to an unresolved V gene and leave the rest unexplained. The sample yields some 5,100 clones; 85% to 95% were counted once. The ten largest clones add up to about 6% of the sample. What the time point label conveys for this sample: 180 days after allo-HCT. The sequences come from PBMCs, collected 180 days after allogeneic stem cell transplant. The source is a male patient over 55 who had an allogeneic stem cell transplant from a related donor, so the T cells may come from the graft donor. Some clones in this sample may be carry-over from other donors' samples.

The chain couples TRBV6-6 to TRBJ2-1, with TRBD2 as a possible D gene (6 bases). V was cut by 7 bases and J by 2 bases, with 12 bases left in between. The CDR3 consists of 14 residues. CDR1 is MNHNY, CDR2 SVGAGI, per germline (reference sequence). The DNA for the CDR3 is TGTGCCAGCACCCTGCGGGAACCCTACAATGAGCAGTTCTTC. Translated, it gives CASTLREPYNEQFF.

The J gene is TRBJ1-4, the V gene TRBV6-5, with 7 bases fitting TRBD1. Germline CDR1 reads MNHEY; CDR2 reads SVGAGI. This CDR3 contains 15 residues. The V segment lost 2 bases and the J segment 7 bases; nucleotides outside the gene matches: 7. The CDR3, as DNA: TGTGCCAGCAGTTACGAAGGGGGCGGGAGTGAAAAACTGTTTTTT. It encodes CASSYEGGGSEKLFF.

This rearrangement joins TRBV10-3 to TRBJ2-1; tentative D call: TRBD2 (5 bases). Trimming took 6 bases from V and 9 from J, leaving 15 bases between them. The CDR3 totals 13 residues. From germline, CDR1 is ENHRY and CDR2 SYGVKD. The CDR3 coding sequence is TGTGCCATCAGCCGGGCCGGACTTGGTGAGCAGTTCTTC. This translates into CAISRAGLGEQFF.

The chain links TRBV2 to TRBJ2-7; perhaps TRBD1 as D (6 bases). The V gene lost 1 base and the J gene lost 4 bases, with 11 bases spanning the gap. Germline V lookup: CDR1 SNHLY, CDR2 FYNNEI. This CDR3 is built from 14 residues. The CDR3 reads CASSEGRGFYEQYF. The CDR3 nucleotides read TGTGCCAGCAGTGAAGGAAGGGGGTTTTACGAGCAGTACTTC.

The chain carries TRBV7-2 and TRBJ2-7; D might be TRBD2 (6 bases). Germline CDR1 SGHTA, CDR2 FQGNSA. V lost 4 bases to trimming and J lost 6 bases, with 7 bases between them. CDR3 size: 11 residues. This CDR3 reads CASSWGLEQYF. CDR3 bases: TGTGCCAGCAGCTGGGGACTCGAGCAGTACTTC.

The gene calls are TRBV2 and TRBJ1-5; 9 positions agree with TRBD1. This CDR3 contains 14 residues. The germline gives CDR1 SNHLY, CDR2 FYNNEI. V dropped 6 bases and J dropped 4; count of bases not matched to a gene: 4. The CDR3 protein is CASREDRGNQPQHF. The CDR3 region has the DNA TGTGCCAGCAGAGAGGACAGGGGAAATCAGCCCCAGCATTTT.

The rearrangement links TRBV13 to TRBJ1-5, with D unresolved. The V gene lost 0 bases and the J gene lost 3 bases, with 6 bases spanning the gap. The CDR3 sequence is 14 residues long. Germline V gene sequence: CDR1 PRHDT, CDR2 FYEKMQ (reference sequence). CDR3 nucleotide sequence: TGTGCCAGCAGCTTAGGTGGGTACAATCAGCCCCAGCATTTT. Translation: CASSLGGYNQPQHF.

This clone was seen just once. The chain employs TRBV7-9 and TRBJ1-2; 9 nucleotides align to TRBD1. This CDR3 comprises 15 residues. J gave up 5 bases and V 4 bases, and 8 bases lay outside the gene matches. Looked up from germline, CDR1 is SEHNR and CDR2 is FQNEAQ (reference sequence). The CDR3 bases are TGTGCCAGCAGCTCACAGGGGGCAGGGTCTTATGGCTACACCTTC. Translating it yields CASSSQGAGSYGYTF.

The CDR3 bases are TGCAGTGCTAGAGAAAGTCAGCCCCAGCATTTT. This translates into CSARESQPQHF. This chain joins TRBV20-1 and TRBJ1-5; D gene ambiguous. Germline V gene lookup returns CDR1 DFQATT and CDR2 SNEGSKA (reference sequence). Trimming took 0 bases from V and 6 from J, leaving 3 bases between them. The CDR3 runs 11 residues.

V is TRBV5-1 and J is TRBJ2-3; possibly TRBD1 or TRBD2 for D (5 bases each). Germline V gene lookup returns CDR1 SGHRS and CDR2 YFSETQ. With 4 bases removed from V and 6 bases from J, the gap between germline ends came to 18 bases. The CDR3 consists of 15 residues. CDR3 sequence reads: CASSPGNGAADTQYF. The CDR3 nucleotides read TGCGCCAGCAGCCCGGGGAATGGGGCAGCGGATACGCAGTATTTT.